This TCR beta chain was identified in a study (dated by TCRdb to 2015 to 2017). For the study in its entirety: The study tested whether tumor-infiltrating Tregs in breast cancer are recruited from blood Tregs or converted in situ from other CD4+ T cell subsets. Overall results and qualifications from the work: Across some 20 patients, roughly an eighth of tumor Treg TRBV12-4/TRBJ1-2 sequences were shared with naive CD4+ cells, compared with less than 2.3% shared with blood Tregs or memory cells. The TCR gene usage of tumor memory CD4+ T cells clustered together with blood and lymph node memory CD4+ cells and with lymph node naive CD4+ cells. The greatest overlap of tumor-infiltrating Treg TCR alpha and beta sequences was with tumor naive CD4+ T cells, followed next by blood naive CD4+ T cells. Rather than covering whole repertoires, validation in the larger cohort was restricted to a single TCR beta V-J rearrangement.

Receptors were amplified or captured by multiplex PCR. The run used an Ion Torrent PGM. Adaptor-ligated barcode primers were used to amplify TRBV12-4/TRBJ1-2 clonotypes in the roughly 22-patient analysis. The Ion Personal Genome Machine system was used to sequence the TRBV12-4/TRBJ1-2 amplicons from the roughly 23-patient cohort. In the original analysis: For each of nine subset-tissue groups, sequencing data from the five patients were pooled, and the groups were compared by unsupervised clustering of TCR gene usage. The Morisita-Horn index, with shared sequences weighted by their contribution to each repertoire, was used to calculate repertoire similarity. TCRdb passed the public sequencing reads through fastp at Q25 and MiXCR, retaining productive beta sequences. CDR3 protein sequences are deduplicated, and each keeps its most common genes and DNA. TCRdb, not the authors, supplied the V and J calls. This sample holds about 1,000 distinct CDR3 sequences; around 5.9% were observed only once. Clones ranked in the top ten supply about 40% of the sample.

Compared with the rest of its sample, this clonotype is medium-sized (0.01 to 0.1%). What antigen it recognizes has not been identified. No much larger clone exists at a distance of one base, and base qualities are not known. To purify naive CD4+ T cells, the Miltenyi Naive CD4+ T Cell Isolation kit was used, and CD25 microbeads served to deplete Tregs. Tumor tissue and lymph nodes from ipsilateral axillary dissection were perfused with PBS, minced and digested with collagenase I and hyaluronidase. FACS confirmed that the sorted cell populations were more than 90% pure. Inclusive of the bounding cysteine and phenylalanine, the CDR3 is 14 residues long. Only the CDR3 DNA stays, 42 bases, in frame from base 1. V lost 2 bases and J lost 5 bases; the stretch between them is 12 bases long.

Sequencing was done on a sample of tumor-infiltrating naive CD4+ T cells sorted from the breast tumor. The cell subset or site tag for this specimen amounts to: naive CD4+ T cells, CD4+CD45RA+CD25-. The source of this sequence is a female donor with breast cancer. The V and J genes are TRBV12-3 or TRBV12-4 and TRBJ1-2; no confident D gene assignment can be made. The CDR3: CASSLLFRGYGYTF. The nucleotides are TGTGCCAGCAGTTTATTATTTCGGGGATATGGCTACACCTTC.